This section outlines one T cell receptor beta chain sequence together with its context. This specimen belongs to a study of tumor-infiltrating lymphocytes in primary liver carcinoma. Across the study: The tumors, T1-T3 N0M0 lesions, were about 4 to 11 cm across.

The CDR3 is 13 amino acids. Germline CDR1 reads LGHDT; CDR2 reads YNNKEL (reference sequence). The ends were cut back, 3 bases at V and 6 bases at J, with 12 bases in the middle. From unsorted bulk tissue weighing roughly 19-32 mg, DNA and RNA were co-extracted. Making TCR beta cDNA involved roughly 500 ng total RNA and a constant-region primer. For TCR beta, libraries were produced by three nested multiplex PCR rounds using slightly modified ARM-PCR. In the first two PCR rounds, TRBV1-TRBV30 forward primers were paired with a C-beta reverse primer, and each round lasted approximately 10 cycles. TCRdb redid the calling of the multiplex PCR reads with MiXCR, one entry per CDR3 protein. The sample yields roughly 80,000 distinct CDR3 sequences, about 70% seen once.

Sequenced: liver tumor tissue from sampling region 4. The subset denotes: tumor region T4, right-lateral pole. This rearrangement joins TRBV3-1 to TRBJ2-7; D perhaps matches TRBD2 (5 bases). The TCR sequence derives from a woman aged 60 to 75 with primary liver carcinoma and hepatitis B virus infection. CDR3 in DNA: TGTGCCAGCAGCCAGGACTCATTGGGCGAGCAGTACTTC. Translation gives CASSQDSLGEQYF.